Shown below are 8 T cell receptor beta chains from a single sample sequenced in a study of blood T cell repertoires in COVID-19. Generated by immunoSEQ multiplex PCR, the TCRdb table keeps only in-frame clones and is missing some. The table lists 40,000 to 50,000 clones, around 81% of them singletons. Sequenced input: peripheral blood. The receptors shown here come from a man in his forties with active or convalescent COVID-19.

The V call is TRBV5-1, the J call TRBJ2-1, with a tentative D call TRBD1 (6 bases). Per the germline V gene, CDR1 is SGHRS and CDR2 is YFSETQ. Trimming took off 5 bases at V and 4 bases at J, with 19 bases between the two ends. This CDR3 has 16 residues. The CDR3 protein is CASSPDPGTRYNEQFF. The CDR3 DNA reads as TGCGCCAGCAGTCCCGACCCAGGGACACGATACAATGAGCAGTTCTTC.

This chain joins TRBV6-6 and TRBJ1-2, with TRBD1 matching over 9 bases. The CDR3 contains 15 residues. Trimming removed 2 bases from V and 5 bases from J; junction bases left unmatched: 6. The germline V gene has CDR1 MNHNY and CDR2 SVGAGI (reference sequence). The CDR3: CASSYNGQGLYGYTF. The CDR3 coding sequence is TGTGCCAGCAGTTACAATGGACAGGGGCTGTATGGCTACACCTTC.

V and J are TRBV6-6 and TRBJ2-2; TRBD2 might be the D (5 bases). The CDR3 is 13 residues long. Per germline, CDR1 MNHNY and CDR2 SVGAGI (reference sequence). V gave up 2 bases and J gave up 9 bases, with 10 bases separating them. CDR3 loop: CASSYAGPRELFF. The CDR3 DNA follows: TGTGCCAGCAGTTACGCGGGCCCGAGGGAGCTGTTTTTT.

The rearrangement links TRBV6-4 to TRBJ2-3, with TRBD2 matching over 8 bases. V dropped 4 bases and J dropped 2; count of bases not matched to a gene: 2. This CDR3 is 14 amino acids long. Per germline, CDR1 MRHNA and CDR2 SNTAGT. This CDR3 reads CASSAGGATDTQYF. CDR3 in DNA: TGTGCCAGCAGTGCCGGGGGGGCCACAGATACGCAGTATTTT.

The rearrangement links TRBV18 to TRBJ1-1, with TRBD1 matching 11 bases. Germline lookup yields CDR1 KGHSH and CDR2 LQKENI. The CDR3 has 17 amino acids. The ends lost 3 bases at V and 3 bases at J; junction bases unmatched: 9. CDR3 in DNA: TGTGCCAGCTCACCCAGGACAGGGGGCGTTTTGGACACTGAAGCTTTCTTT. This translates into CASSPRTGGVLDTEAFF.

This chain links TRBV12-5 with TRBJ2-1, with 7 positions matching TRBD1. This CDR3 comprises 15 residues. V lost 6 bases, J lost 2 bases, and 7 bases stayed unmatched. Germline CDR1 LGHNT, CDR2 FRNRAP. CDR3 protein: CASGIRQGPYNEQFF. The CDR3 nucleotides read TGTGCTAGTGGAATACGACAGGGCCCCTACAATGAGCAGTTCTTC.

The CDR3 nucleotides read TGTGCCACCAGTGCTTCCAATTGGGTGGGAGGGGGCAATCAGCCCCAGCATTTT. Its protein product is CATSASNWVGGGNQPQHF. This chain connects TRBV24-1 to TRBJ1-5, with a weak D call TRBD1 (5 bases). The CDR3 contains 18 residues. Trimming shortened V by 5 bases and J by 2 bases, and 21 bases separated the two germline ends. The germline V gene encodes CDR1 KGHDR and CDR2 SFDVKD.

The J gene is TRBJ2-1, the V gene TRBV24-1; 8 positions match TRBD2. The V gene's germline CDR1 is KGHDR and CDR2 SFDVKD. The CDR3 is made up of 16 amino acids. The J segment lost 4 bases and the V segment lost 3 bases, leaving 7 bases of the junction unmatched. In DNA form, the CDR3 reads TGTGCCACCAGTGATAGTGGGCGGGGGGATTACAATGAGCAGTTCTTC. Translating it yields CATSDSGRGDYNEQFF.